The sample holds a few counts of the clone carrying this TCR beta chain. TCRdb re-derived calls from the 5' RACE reads in MiXCR, one entry per CDR3 protein. The sample comprises roughly 230,000 distinct CDR3 sequences, roughly 8.7% of which are singletons, and 3% rests with the top ten. CDR1 is SNHLY, CDR2 FYNNEI, per germline. The length of the CDR3 is 12 residues. V lost 5 bases to trimming and J lost 6 bases, with 8 bases between them. These data are taken from a study of identical twins. This sample was also put to use in a study of yellow fever vaccine responses in identical twins.

The sample taken for sequencing was CD8+ T cells sorted from blood. The TCR comes from a woman between 18 and 29 years old in good health. This chain joins TRBV2 and TRBJ2-1; D is undetermined. CDR3: CASSTPGNEQFF. CDR3 sequence (DNA): TGTGCCAGCAGTACCCCAGGCAATGAGCAGTTCTTC.